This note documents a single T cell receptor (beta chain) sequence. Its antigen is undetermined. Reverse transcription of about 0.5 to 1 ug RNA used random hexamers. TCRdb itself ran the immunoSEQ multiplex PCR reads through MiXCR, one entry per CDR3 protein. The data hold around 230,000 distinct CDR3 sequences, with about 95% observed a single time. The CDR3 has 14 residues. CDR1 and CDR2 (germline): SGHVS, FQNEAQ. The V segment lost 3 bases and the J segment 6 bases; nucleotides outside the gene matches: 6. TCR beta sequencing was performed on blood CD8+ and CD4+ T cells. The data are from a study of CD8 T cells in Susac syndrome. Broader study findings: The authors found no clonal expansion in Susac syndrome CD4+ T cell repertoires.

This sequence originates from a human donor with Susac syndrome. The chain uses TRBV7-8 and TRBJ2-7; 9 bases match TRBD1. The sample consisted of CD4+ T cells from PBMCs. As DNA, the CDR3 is TGTGCCAGCAGCTTCGGGACAGGGCAGAGCGAGCAGTACTTC. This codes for CASSFGTGQSEQYF.